The next 32 T cell receptor beta chains were all read from a single sample in a study of T-cell reconstitution after alpha-beta-depleted transplantation in children. Molecular barcoding with unique molecular identifiers was used for the TCRbeta library. TCRdb reanalysed the PCR reads using MiXCR and keeps one entry per CDR3 protein. The table records over 400,000 distinct CDR3 sequences, 43% of them present only once. The sample consisted of PBMCs, taken before TCRalphabeta/CD19-depleted stem cell transplant. The origin of the receptors is a girl aged 2 to 9 with aplastic anemia, due to receive a stem cell transplant.

This rearrangement joins TRBV29-1 to TRBJ1-5, with TRBD1 identical over 7 bases. Germline-derived CDR1 and CDR2 are SQVTM and ANQGSEA. V was clipped by 6 bases and J by 4 bases; unmatched bases: 6. The CDR3 has 13 residues. The CDR3 protein is CSVLDRDNQPQHF. CDR3 nucleotide sequence: TGCAGCGTCCTAGACAGGGATAATCAGCCCCAGCATTTT.

This clonotype showed up just a few times. The chain is built from TRBV9 and TRBJ2-7; the D gene is possibly TRBD1 (5 bases). Germline-derived CDR1 and CDR2 are SGDLS and YYNGEE. Deletions cut 4 bases from V and 5 bases from J, with 16 bases between. The CDR3 is made up of 14 amino acids. The CDR3: CASSPPRAENEQYF. The CDR3 coding sequence is TGTGCCAGCAGCCCCCCCAGGGCGGAAAACGAGCAGTACTTC.

This clonotype was recorded at least ten times. The chain recombines TRBV3-1 with TRBJ2-5; 8 bases are shared with TRBD1. After removal of 0 bases from V and 1 base from J, the junction contained 1 base not matched to a gene. The CDR3 has 15 residues. Per the germline V gene, CDR1 is LGHDT and CDR2 is YNNKEL (reference sequence). The CDR3 protein is CASSQDRGRQETQYF. CDR3 in DNA: TGTGCCAGCAGCCAAGACAGGGGGCGCCAAGAGACCCAGTACTTC.

This clonotype was seen repeatedly, ten times or more. The J gene is TRBJ2-1, the V gene TRBV14, with D unresolved. This CDR3 has 17 residues. Germline V CDR1 and CDR2: SGHDN, FVKESK. Trimming left V 0 bases short and J 8 bases short, with 20 bases between. In DNA, the CDR3 is TGTGCCAGCAGCCAAGAAGTTGGGCCGGCTACAATCCATGAGCAGTTCTTC. This codes for CASSQEVGPATIHEQFF.

This clonotype was observed a handful of times. This rearrangement joins TRBV5-4 to TRBJ2-1; D unclear. The V gene's germline CDR1 is SGHNT and CDR2 YYREEE (reference sequence). V was shortened by 4 bases and J by 5 bases, with 16 bases between the two germline ends. This CDR3 is 15 amino acids long. CDR3 in DNA: TGTGCCAGCAGCCAATCCTCAGGTTCCCACAATGAGCAGTTCTTC. Its translation: CASSQSSGSHNEQFF.

This clonotype was seen only a few times. This chain joins TRBV20-1 and TRBJ2-7, with TRBD1 matching over 8 bases. This CDR3 has 14 amino acids. Germline V CDR1 and CDR2: DFQATT, SNEGSKA (reference sequence). Germline trimming cut 3 bases from V and 6 bases from J; bases unmatched to any gene: 10. In DNA, the CDR3 is TGCAGTGCTAGCCCCACAGGGGGGAAGGTCGAGCAGTACTTC. It is translated as CSASPTGGKVEQYF.

This rearrangement joins TRBV7-7 to TRBJ2-7; perhaps TRBD2 as D (6 bases). Germline loops: CDR1 SSHAT, CDR2 FNYEAQ (reference sequence). The CDR3 has 13 amino acids. Trimming removed 8 bases from V and 4 bases from J, with 15 bases in between. Here the CDR3 reads CASAVAEGYEQYF. The DNA of the CDR3 is TGTGCCAGCGCTGTAGCGGAGGGGTACGAGCAGTACTTC.

Notes on this clonotype: A much larger clone sits a single nucleotide away, making a read error possible. The genes are TRBV6-1 and TRBJ2-5, with 8 bases fitting TRBD1. In germline, CDR1 is MNHNS, CDR2 SASEGT. CDR3 length: 14 residues. The CDR3 nucleotides read TGTGCCAGCAGTGAGAGGACAGGGCAAGAGACCCACTACTTC. Amino acid sequence: CASSERTGQETHYF.

The chain links TRBV9 to TRBJ2-7; 8 bases map to TRBD1. Germline CDR1 and CDR2: SGDLS and YYNGEE. J lost 1 base, V lost 0 bases, and 3 bases had no gene match. This CDR3 has 15 amino acids. In DNA form, the CDR3 reads TGTGCCAGCAGCGTAGCCGGACAGGGTTCCTACGAGCAGTACTTC. Its protein product is CASSVAGQGSYEQYF.

The chain employs TRBV19 and TRBJ2-7; D is undetermined. The CDR3 has 13 amino acids. In germline, CDR1 is LNHDA, CDR2 SQIVND (reference sequence). Trimming cost V 3 bases and J 0 bases, with 6 bases left between them. CDR3 region: CASSMSSSYEQYF. CDR3 DNA sequence: TGTGCCAGTAGTATGTCTAGCTCCTACGAGCAGTACTTC.

In its sample, this clonotype was seen many times. This rearrangement joins TRBV12-3 or TRBV12-4 to TRBJ2-7; tentatively, D is TRBD1 (6 bases). The CDR3 totals 16 residues. Trimming removed 7 bases at V and 0 bases at J, with 19 bases between. CDR3 sequence reads: CASTFAGQGYSYEQYF. The CDR3 nucleotides are TGTGCCAGCACCTTCGCCGGGCAGGGGTACTCCTACGAGCAGTACTTC.

This clonotype was seen only a few times. The chain joins TRBV12-3 or TRBV12-4 to TRBJ1-5; D ambiguous. This CDR3 is 13 amino acids long. The V end lost 5 bases, the J end lost 7 bases, and 12 bases lay between the germline ends. The CDR3 spells CASSLIQGQPQHF. Written as DNA, the CDR3 is TGTGCCAGCAGTCTCATCCAAGGGCAGCCCCAGCATTTT.

The V gene is TRBV30, the J gene TRBJ2-1, with a tentative D call TRBD2 (6 bases). The V end lost 3 bases, the J end lost 6 bases, and 12 bases lay between the germline ends. This CDR3 region has 13 residues. CDR1 is GTSNPN and CDR2 is SVGIG in the germline V gene (reference sequence). The CDR3 loop is CAWSPGTVNEQFF. The CDR3 DNA reads TGTGCCTGGAGCCCAGGGACTGTCAATGAGCAGTTCTTC.

This clonotype has ten or more counts. This sequence joins TRBV4-1 and TRBJ2-1, with 11 bases identical to TRBD1. The CDR3 is 18 amino acids. Trimming took 0 bases from V and 4 from J; bases not matched to a gene: 8. The germline V gene has CDR1 MGHRA and CDR2 YSYEKL. CDR3 loop: CASSQEGTGGRIYNEQFF. The CDR3 DNA follows: TGCGCCAGCAGCCAAGAGGGGACAGGGGGTCGGATTTACAATGAGCAGTTCTTC.

The genes are TRBV5-1 and TRBJ2-5; D is unresolved. V was pared by 3 bases and J by 8 bases, with 8 bases between. CDR3 length equals 11 residues. Germline V lookup: CDR1 SGHRS, CDR2 YFSETQ. CDR3 protein: CASSWMGTQYF. CDR3 nucleotides: TGCGCCAGCAGCTGGATGGGTACCCAGTACTTC. The variable domain in full, with the rest retrieved from reference TRBV5-1 and TRBJ2-5, is KAGVTQTPRYLIKTRGQQVTLSCSPISGHRSVSWYQQTPGQGLQFLFEYFSETQRNKGNFPGRFSGRQFSNSRSEMNVSTLELGDSALYLCASSWMGTQYFGPGTRLLVL.

The V call is TRBV7-9, the J call TRBJ2-5; D may be TRBD1 (6 bases). This CDR3 region has 15 residues. From germline, CDR1 is SEHNR and CDR2 FQNEAQ (reference sequence). The V end was cut by 1 base, the J end by 1 base, with 10 bases between. Here the CDR3 reads CASSLVGQLQETQYF. CDR3 in DNA: TGTGCCAGCAGCTTAGTTGGACAGCTCCAAGAGACCCAGTACTTC.

This clonotype was picked up one time. The gene calls are TRBV10-2 and TRBJ2-3, with D perhaps TRBD2 (7 bases). Germline V lookup: CDR1 WSHSY, CDR2 SAAADI. This CDR3 contains 16 residues. V was pared by 3 bases and J by 2 bases, with 15 bases between. The CDR3 region is CASSDRRGGLTDTQYF. The CDR3 nucleotides are TGCGCCAGCAGTGACCGGAGGGGGGGCCTCACAGATACGCAGTATTTT.

This clonotype was observed a few times. The chain employs TRBV5-1 and TRBJ2-1; D not resolved. Trimming removed 3 bases from V and 10 bases from J, with 14 bases in between. Germline lookup yields CDR1 SGHRS and CDR2 YFSETQ. CDR3 size: 13 residues. The CDR3 nucleotides read TGCGCCAGCAGCTGGTTAGGTTTGAGCGAGCAGTTCTTC. It translates to CASSWLGLSEQFF.

The table lists this clonotype with many counts. The chain combines TRBV2 with TRBJ2-2; possible D gene TRBD2, 6 bases. The CDR3 runs to 16 residues. V was cut by 4 bases and J by 1 base, with 13 bases left in between. CDR1 and CDR2 from the germline V gene are SNHLY and FYNNEI. CDR3 in amino acids: CASSGVSGLNTGELFF. The CDR3 nucleotides read TGTGCCAGCAGTGGAGTTTCGGGACTGAACACCGGGGAGCTGTTTTTT.

This clonotype showed up just a few times. This chain connects TRBV7-8 to TRBJ1-2, with no clear D. The germline V gene has CDR1 SGHVS and CDR2 FQNEAQ. The CDR3 sequence is 15 residues long. Trimming removed 5 bases from V and 3 bases from J, with 16 bases in between. The CDR3, as DNA: TGTGCCAGCAGCCCACGGCCGATGGACCACTATGGCTACACCTTC. Protein: CASSPRPMDHYGYTF.

The V and J genes are TRBV20-1 and TRBJ2-1; 11 nucleotides align to TRBD2. The V gene end was trimmed by 4 bases and the J gene end by 4 bases; junction bases not matched to a gene: 6. Germline V gives CDR1 DFQATT, CDR2 SNEGSKA (reference sequence). The length of the CDR3 is 15 residues. In DNA, the CDR3 is TGCAGTGCTACAATAGCGGGAGGGCCTTACAATGAGCAGTTCTTC. Translation gives CSATIAGGPYNEQFF.

This clonotype appeared a few times. The chain employs TRBV27 and TRBJ2-3, with a possible D match to TRBD2 (7 bases). Germline CDR1 and CDR2: MNHEY and SMNVEV (reference sequence). The CDR3 runs 14 residues. Trimming shortened V by 5 bases and J by 5 bases, and 14 bases separated the two germline ends. The CDR3 DNA is TGTGCCAGCAGTATGGGGGGGCGGGAAGATACGCAGTATTTT. Its translation: CASSMGGREDTQYF.

In its sample, this clonotype was seen many times. J is TRBJ2-5 and V is TRBV3-1; TRBD2 aligns across 7 bases. Germline assignment: CDR1 LGHDT and CDR2 YNNKEL (reference sequence). This CDR3 region has 16 residues. The trim removed 0 bases at V and 7 bases at J, leaving 11 bases unmatched. The CDR3 is CASSQDRTRSVGTQYF. As DNA, the CDR3 is TGTGCCAGCAGCCAAGATAGGACTAGATCGGTCGGGACCCAGTACTTC.

The chain recombines TRBV5-1 with TRBJ2-7; 10 nucleotides match TRBD1. Germline V CDR1 and CDR2: SGHRS, YFSETQ. This CDR3 has 15 amino acids. Trimming cost V 6 bases and J 3 bases; bases outside gene matches: 9. This CDR3 reads CASNRGTGDDYEQYF. The CDR3 nucleotides read TGCGCCAGCAATCGCGGGACAGGGGATGACTACGAGCAGTACTTC.

In this sample, this clonotype turned up once. The genes are TRBV29-1 and TRBJ2-1; D unclear. Germline V lookup: CDR1 SQVTM, CDR2 ANQGSEA. The CDR3 has 10 residues. With 4 bases removed from V and 6 bases from J, the gap between germline ends came to 4 bases. CDR3 residues: CSVVANEQFF. DNA for the CDR3: TGCAGCGTTGTAGCCAATGAGCAGTTCTTC.

In this sample, this clonotype turned up many times. V usage is TRBV7-6 and J usage is TRBJ2-5, with 13 bases identical to TRBD2. Unmatched junction bases numbered 4, after V lost 4 bases and J lost 5 bases. The germline gives CDR1 SGHVS, CDR2 FNYEAQ. The CDR3 is 15 residues long. For the CDR3, the DNA is TGTGCCAGCAGCTCGAGGACTAGCGGGAGTGAGACCCAGTACTTC. Protein sequence: CASSSRTSGSETQYF.

The gene calls are TRBV7-2 and TRBJ1-2; a possible D gene is TRBD1 (5 bases). This CDR3 is 14 amino acids long. Trimming stripped 2 bases from V and 6 bases from J, with 13 bases between. Germline V CDR1 and CDR2: SGHTA, FQGNSA. The CDR3 region has the DNA TGTGCCAGCAGCTTAATAGGGGAATTTCATGGCTACACCTTC. It yields the protein CASSLIGEFHGYTF.

The chain couples TRBV4-1 to TRBJ1-1, with D perhaps TRBD1 (5 bases). Germline V CDR1 and CDR2: MGHRA, YSYEKL. This CDR3 has 16 residues. The ends were cut back, 3 bases at V and 4 bases at J, with 18 bases in the middle. CDR3 sequence: CASSQRGTDRGTEAFF. The CDR3, as DNA: TGCGCCAGCAGCCAGAGAGGGACCGATAGGGGCACTGAAGCTTTCTTT.

This chain uses TRBV6-5 with TRBJ2-1; TRBD1 aligns across 10 bases. Per the germline V gene, CDR1 is MNHEY and CDR2 is SVGAGI. The CDR3 contains 17 residues. The trim removed 2 bases at V and 7 bases at J, leaving 11 bases unmatched. The CDR3 DNA follows: TGTGCCAGCAGTTACGCTATTCAGACAGGGGGCAAGAATGAGCAGTTCTTC. Protein product: CASSYAIQTGGKNEQFF.

The chain has TRBV7-3 and TRBJ2-2; D ambiguous. Looked up from germline, CDR1 is SGHTA and CDR2 is FQGTGA. The CDR3 extends over 15 amino acids. Trimming took 6 bases from V and 3 from J, leaving 14 bases between them. CDR3 nucleotide sequence: TGTGCCAGCAGTCCAAACGCCCCAGACACCGGGGAGCTGTTTTTT. Protein product: CASSPNAPDTGELFF.

This chain uses TRBV9 with TRBJ2-5, with 7 bases that match TRBD1. Per the germline V gene, CDR1 is SGDLS and CDR2 is YYNGEE. The CDR3 extends over 15 amino acids. V shed 0 bases, J shed 2 bases, and the junction held 4 bases outside the gene matches. The CDR3 reads CASSVEEGAQETQYF. Written as DNA, the CDR3 is TGTGCCAGCAGCGTAGAAGAGGGGGCGCAAGAGACCCAGTACTTC.

The gene calls are TRBV20-1 and TRBJ2-1, with D perhaps assigned TRBD1 or TRBD2 (5 bases each). Germline values: CDR1 DFQATT, CDR2 SNEGSKA (reference sequence). CDR3 length equals 14 residues. Trimming removed 6 bases at V and 10 bases at J, with 22 bases between. CDR3 amino acids: CSALLSMGDQEQFF. CDR3 DNA: TGCAGTGCCCTACTTTCCATGGGGGATCAGGAGCAGTTCTTC.